This T cell receptor (beta chain) was recovered during a study of T cell responses to AZD1222 COVID-19 vaccine. Findings of the study overall: Close to half of spike-specific TCRs reportedly recognize unmutated variant regions.

Pooled samples include second doses given at about 4 or 12 weeks. The CDR3 totals 16 residues. V was clipped by 5 bases and J by 3 bases; unmatched bases: 7. Germline lookup yields CDR1 SEHNR and CDR2 FQNEAQ (reference sequence). Details on this clone: Its antigen is as yet unknown.

TCRdb's copy holds only in-frame clones and misses some; the assay was immunoSEQ multiplex PCR. The data show more than 110,000 clones, with almost 95% seen just once and about 3.7% held by the top ten. The clonotype comes from an adult who received the AZD1222 COVID-19 vaccine. Sequencing used peripheral blood, obtained 28 days after the second AZD1222 dose. This chain links TRBV7-9 with TRBJ1-5; 10 positions agree with TRBD1. The CDR3, as DNA: TGTGCCAGCAGCCTCATGGGACAGGGGACCAATCAGCCCCAGCATTTT. As protein: CASSLMGQGTNQPQHF.